These T cell receptor beta chains were read from a single sample in a study of blood T cells in healthy people across ages. TCRdb re-analysed the 5' RACE reads in MiXCR, keeping a single row per CDR3 protein. The sample shows 1 million or so distinct CDR3 sequences, around 45% of them seen only once. Sample: blood. Receptor source: a woman in her fifties or sixties in good health. Each CDR3 is given with its conserved first and last residue. D genes are given only for firm matches. Size is stated for part of the rows, as once, few or many counts, or as a class when the clone is expanded.

v_gene: TRBV6-5; d_gene: TRBD2; j_gene: TRBJ2-3; abundance: -; CDR3aa: CASSFRLAGGADTQYF; CDR3nt: TGTGCCAGCAGTTTCCGACTAGCGGGAGGGGCAGATACGCAGTATTTT
v_gene: TRBV29-1; d_gene: -; j_gene: TRBJ2-4; abundance: -; CDR3aa: CGVELEGREQYF; CDR3nt: TGCGGCGTTGAGTTGGAGGGTAGGGAGCAGTACTTC
v_gene: TRBV2; d_gene: TRBD1; j_gene: TRBJ2-7; abundance: few; CDR3aa: CASSEAAPGTGDEQYF; CDR3nt: TGTGCCAGCAGTGAAGCGGCCCCCGGGACAGGGGACGAGCAGTACTTC
v_gene: TRBV5-1; d_gene: -; j_gene: TRBJ2-1; abundance: few; CDR3aa: CASSSAHSYNEQFF; CDR3nt: TGCGCCAGCAGTAGTGCGCACTCCTACAATGAGCAGTTCTTC
v_gene: TRBV20-1; d_gene: -; j_gene: TRBJ2-1; abundance: -; CDR3aa: CSARDYSGPTYNEQFF; CDR3nt: TGCAGTGCTAGAGATTATAGCGGACCTACCTACAATGAGCAGTTCTTC
v_gene: TRBV29-1; d_gene: TRBD2; j_gene: TRBJ2-1; abundance: few; CDR3aa: CSVGLAGAGNEQFF; CDR3nt: TGCAGCGTGGGACTAGCGGGAGCGGGAAATGAGCAGTTCTTC
v_gene: TRBV11-2; d_gene: TRBD1; j_gene: TRBJ1-1; abundance: few; CDR3aa: CASSLGTGGPLNTEAFF; CDR3nt: TGTGCCAGCAGCTTAGGGACAGGGGGACCCTTGAACACTGAAGCTTTCTTT
v_gene: TRBV5-1; d_gene: TRBD2; j_gene: TRBJ2-1; abundance: -; CDR3aa: CASSSRLAGPYNEQFF; CDR3nt: TGCGCCAGCAGCTCGAGACTAGCGGGACCCTACAATGAGCAGTTCTTC
v_gene: TRBV27; d_gene: -; j_gene: TRBJ2-3; abundance: -; CDR3aa: CASSFLLARGEVDTQYF; CDR3nt: TGTGCCAGCAGTTTTCTCCTAGCGAGAGGAGAGGTAGATACGCAGTATTTT
v_gene: TRBV6-1; d_gene: TRBD1; j_gene: TRBJ1-1; abundance: -; CDR3aa: CASSLGTGVGAFF; CDR3nt: TGTGCCAGCAGCCTCGGGACAGGGGTTGGAGCTTTCTTT
v_gene: TRBV5-5; d_gene: TRBD2; j_gene: TRBJ2-7; abundance: -; CDR3aa: CASSLSSGRVYEQYF; CDR3nt: TGTGCCAGCAGCTTATCTAGCGGGAGAGTCTACGAGCAGTACTTC
v_gene: TRBV27; d_gene: -; j_gene: TRBJ2-7; abundance: few; CDR3aa: CASSSPGEEGSYEQYF; CDR3nt: TGTGCCAGCAGTTCACCCGGGGAGGAGGGATCCTACGAGCAGTACTTC
v_gene: TRBV29-1; d_gene: -; j_gene: TRBJ2-7; abundance: once; CDR3aa: CSVEDLQRTSSYNEQYF; CDR3nt: TGCAGCGTTGAAGATCTTCAACGGACGAGCTCCTACAATGAGCAGTACTTC
v_gene: TRBV12-3/TRBV12-4; d_gene: -; j_gene: TRBJ2-7; abundance: -; CDR3aa: CASRPGGFYEQYF; CDR3nt: TGTGCCAGCAGGCCAGGAGGATTTTACGAGCAGTACTTC
v_gene: TRBV10-3; d_gene: -; j_gene: TRBJ1-1; abundance: few; CDR3aa: CAIIGDGYTEAFF; CDR3nt: TGTGCCATCATAGGTGACGGATACACTGAAGCTTTCTTT
v_gene: TRBV6-2/TRBV6-3; d_gene: -; j_gene: TRBJ2-1; abundance: -; CDR3aa: CASSYMAGSYNEQFF; CDR3nt: TGTGCCAGCAGTTACATGGCGGGCTCCTACAATGAGCAGTTCTTC
v_gene: TRBV20-1; d_gene: TRBD2; j_gene: TRBJ2-7; abundance: -; CDR3aa: CSASQTSSYEQYF; CDR3nt: TGCAGTGCTTCACAGACTAGCAGCTACGAGCAGTACTTC
v_gene: TRBV4-2; d_gene: -; j_gene: TRBJ1-2; abundance: few; CDR3aa: CASSQKVGAQGYTF; CDR3nt: TGTGCCAGCAGCCAAAAGGTCGGGGCTCAGGGCTACACCTTC
v_gene: TRBV5-1; d_gene: TRBD2; j_gene: TRBJ2-3; abundance: once; CDR3aa: CASSLAGSLAGSSSTDTQYF; CDR3nt: TGCGCCAGCAGCTTGGCAGGGAGCCTAGCGGGAAGCTCTAGCACAGATACGCAGTATTTT
v_gene: TRBV4-1; d_gene: -; j_gene: TRBJ2-1; abundance: few; CDR3aa: CASSEVGQGGNEQFF; CDR3nt: TGCGCCAGCAGCGAAGTGGGGCAGGGAGGAAATGAGCAGTTCTTC
v_gene: TRBV27; d_gene: TRBD2; j_gene: TRBJ2-3; abundance: -; CDR3aa: CASSLWAGDLSTDTQYF; CDR3nt: TGTGCCAGCAGTTTATGGGCGGGAGACCTCAGCACAGATACGCAGTATTTT
v_gene: TRBV28; d_gene: TRBD2; j_gene: TRBJ2-1; abundance: -; CDR3aa: CASRQAGATGNEQFF; CDR3nt: TGTGCCAGCAGGCAAGCGGGAGCCACGGGAAATGAGCAGTTCTTC
v_gene: TRBV6-2/TRBV6-3; d_gene: -; j_gene: TRBJ2-4; abundance: once; CDR3aa: CASSTGTVDGGSDIQYF; CDR3nt: TGTGCCAGCAGCACCGGGACGGTAGACGGGGGTTCGGACATTCAGTACTTC
v_gene: TRBV29-1; d_gene: -; j_gene: TRBJ1-5; abundance: -; CDR3aa: CRFRGDQKKRGNQPQHF; CDR3nt: TGCAGGTTCCGGGGGGACCAAAAAAAAAGGGGCAATCAGCCCCAGCATTTT
v_gene: TRBV15; d_gene: -; j_gene: TRBJ1-6; abundance: many; CDR3aa: CATSRDYSPLHF; CDR3nt: TGTGCCACCAGCAGAGATTATTCACCCCTCCACTTT
v_gene: TRBV7-7; d_gene: TRBD1; j_gene: TRBJ2-5; abundance: -; CDR3aa: CASSLDPPVGQGVGETQYF; CDR3nt: TGTGCTAGCAGCTTAGATCCCCCAGTGGGACAGGGTGTCGGCGAGACCCAGTACTTC
v_gene: TRBV6-6; d_gene: -; j_gene: TRBJ2-1; abundance: once; CDR3aa: CASSYGVVGEQFF; CDR3nt: TGTGCCAGCAGTTATGGGGTGGTGGGAGAGCAGTTCTTC
v_gene: TRBV5-1; d_gene: TRBD2; j_gene: TRBJ2-7; abundance: -; CDR3aa: CASSLLTSGSEQYF; CDR3nt: TGCGCCAGCAGCTTACTGACTAGCGGGAGTGAGCAGTACTTC
v_gene: TRBV7-2; d_gene: TRBD1; j_gene: TRBJ1-2; abundance: few; CDR3aa: CASSLRDSSYTF; CDR3nt: TGTGCCAGCAGCTTACGGGACAGTAGCTACACCTTC
v_gene: TRBV20-1; d_gene: -; j_gene: TRBJ2-1; abundance: -; CDR3aa: CSAKRGERYNEQFF; CDR3nt: TGCAGTGCAAAGAGAGGGGAAAGGTACAATGAGCAGTTCTTC
v_gene: TRBV13; d_gene: -; j_gene: TRBJ2-1; abundance: -; CDR3aa: CASSFSGGAQFF; CDR3nt: TGTGCCAGCAGCTTCTCTGGGGGCGCGCAGTTCTTC
v_gene: TRBV6-1; d_gene: TRBD1; j_gene: TRBJ2-1; abundance: -; CDR3aa: CASRGTGLGAGEQFF; CDR3nt: TGTGCCAGCAGGGGGACAGGGTTAGGGGCCGGTGAGCAGTTCTTC
v_gene: TRBV5-1; d_gene: -; j_gene: TRBJ2-7; abundance: many; CDR3aa: CASSLGTGYEQYF; CDR3nt: TGCGCCAGCAGCTTGGGGACTGGCTACGAGCAGTACTTC
v_gene: TRBV12-3/TRBV12-4; d_gene: -; j_gene: TRBJ2-7; abundance: few; CDR3aa: CASSPSTVSYEQYF; CDR3nt: TGTGCCAGCAGCCCCTCTACGGTCTCCTACGAGCAGTACTTC
v_gene: TRBV20-1; d_gene: TRBD1; j_gene: TRBJ2-1; abundance: -; CDR3aa: CSARDYRGQAEQFF; CDR3nt: TGCAGTGCTAGGGATTACAGGGGGCAAGCTGAGCAGTTCTTC
v_gene: TRBV20-1; d_gene: TRBD2; j_gene: TRBJ2-5; abundance: -; CDR3aa: CSAERELGETQYF; CDR3nt: TGCAGTGCTGAGCGGGAGCTGGGAGAGACCCAGTACTTC
v_gene: TRBV21-1; d_gene: -; j_gene: TRBJ2-7; abundance: few; CDR3aa: CASSTPDCEYEQYF; CDR3nt: TGTGCCAGCAGCACGCCGGACTGCGAATACGAGCAGTACTTC
v_gene: TRBV20-1; d_gene: TRBD2; j_gene: TRBJ2-1; abundance: -; CDR3aa: CSARGLSVVTSGRVGLDEQFF; CDR3nt: TGCAGTGCTAGGGGTTTGTCCGTTGTGACTAGCGGGAGAGTAGGTCTGGATGAGCAGTTCTTC
v_gene: TRBV7-2; d_gene: -; j_gene: TRBJ1-4; abundance: -; CDR3aa: CASSLERTGSSEKLFF; CDR3nt: TGTGCCAGCAGCTTAGAACGGACGGGCTCGAGTGAAAAACTGTTTTTT
v_gene: TRBV28; d_gene: -; j_gene: TRBJ2-5; abundance: -; CDR3aa: CASSSKGAGEWYNEQYF; CDR3nt: TGTGCCAGCAGTTCCAAGGGGGCGGGAGAGTGGTACAATGAGCAGTACTTC
v_gene: TRBV20-1; d_gene: TRBD2; j_gene: TRBJ2-3; abundance: -; CDR3aa: CSARDVWGGTDTQYF; CDR3nt: TGCAGTGCTAGAGATGTATGGGGGGGTACAGATACGCAGTATTTT
v_gene: TRBV3-1; d_gene: TRBD1; j_gene: TRBJ2-7; abundance: -; CDR3aa: CASSQRPGQGGYEQYF; CDR3nt: TGTGCCAGCAGCCAAAGACCGGGACAGGGGGGCTACGAGCAGTACTTC
v_gene: TRBV2; d_gene: TRBD2; j_gene: TRBJ2-7; abundance: few; CDR3aa: CASRPGLAGREQYF; CDR3nt: TGTGCCAGCAGGCCAGGACTAGCGGGACGGGAGCAGTACTTC
v_gene: TRBV12-3/TRBV12-4; d_gene: -; j_gene: TRBJ2-7; abundance: few; CDR3aa: CASNRGQGTYEQYF; CDR3nt: TGTGCCAGCAACCGGGGGCAGGGGACCTACGAGCAGTACTTC
v_gene: TRBV18; d_gene: TRBD2; j_gene: TRBJ2-5; abundance: few; CDR3aa: CASSPKTSGWETQYF; CDR3nt: TGTGCCAGCTCACCAAAGACTAGCGGGTGGGAGACCCAGTACTTC
v_gene: TRBV29-1; d_gene: -; j_gene: TRBJ2-5; abundance: few; CDR3aa: CSVGQFKETQYF; CDR3nt: TGCAGCGTTGGCCAGTTCAAAGAGACCCAGTACTTC
v_gene: TRBV5-8; d_gene: -; j_gene: TRBJ2-7; abundance: -; CDR3aa: CASRVHPNEQYF; CDR3nt: TGTGCCAGCAGGGTCCACCCTAACGAGCAGTACTTC
v_gene: TRBV6-6; d_gene: -; j_gene: TRBJ1-6; abundance: -; CDR3aa: CASSWGTNSPLHF; CDR3nt: TGTGCCAGCAGTTGGGGAACTAATTCACCCCTCCACTTT
v_gene: TRBV20-1; d_gene: -; j_gene: TRBJ1-5; abundance: -; CDR3aa: CSARGANQPQHF; CDR3nt: TGCAGTGCTAGGGGGGCGAATCAGCCCCAGCATTTT
v_gene: TRBV9; d_gene: -; j_gene: TRBJ2-7; abundance: -; CDR3aa: CASSRSGPGEQYF; CDR3nt: TGTGCCAGCAGCCGAAGTGGGCCTGGCGAGCAGTACTTC